A single sample gave rise to the 5 T cell receptor beta chains below, sequenced in a study of blood T cell repertoires in COVID-19. Profiled with immunoSEQ multiplex PCR; TCRdb holds only in-frame clones, not every one. The sample has tens of thousands of clones; about 91% are singletons. The source material was peripheral blood. These receptors all come from a man aged 60 to 75 with acute or convalescent COVID-19.

The chain carries TRBV5-8 and TRBJ2-3; 11 bases line up with TRBD2. The CDR3 runs to 17 residues. Germline V gene lookup returns CDR1 SGHTS and CDR2 YDEGEE. J was trimmed by 3 bases and V by 5 bases; bases with no gene match: 11. The CDR3 DNA sequence: TGTGCCAGCAGTTCGATAGCGGGAGGGCGGAGGACAGATACGCAGTATTTT. Translation gives CASSSIAGGRRTDTQYF.

The gene calls are TRBV11-3 and TRBJ2-1; 9 positions agree with TRBD2. The CDR3 extends over 16 amino acids. From germline, CDR1 is SGHNT and CDR2 YENEEA. The junction had 8 bases not matched to a gene; V was cut back by 0 bases and J by 8 bases. The CDR3 is CASSLEGGRAGHEQFF. CDR3 sequence (DNA): TGTGCCAGCAGCTTAGAAGGCGGGAGGGCCGGCCATGAGCAGTTCTTC.

The chain employs TRBV27 and TRBJ2-1; D gene unclear. The germline V gene encodes CDR1 MNHEY and CDR2 SMNVEV (reference sequence). Trimming took 0 bases from V and 6 from J, leaving 12 bases between them. This CDR3 has 15 residues. The CDR3 DNA reads as TGTGCCAGCAGTTTATCCTTACTTGCCTCCAATGAGCAGTTCTTC. It codes for CASSLSLLASNEQFF.

This clone appeared a single time. The rearrangement links TRBV14 to TRBJ2-6, with unresolved D. The germline V gene has CDR1 SGHDN and CDR2 FVKESK. The CDR3 totals 14 residues. The V gene lost 4 bases and the J gene lost 3 bases, with 7 bases spanning the gap. The CDR3 DNA reads as TGTGCCAGCAGCCTACAAAGTGGGGCCAACGTCCTGACTTTC. Translation: CASSLQSGANVLTF.

The CDR3 DNA reads as TGCGCCAGCAGCTCCTCCCGGCAGGGTGGAACCTACGAGCAGTACTTC. Translating it yields CASSSSRQGGTYEQYF. The chain has TRBV5-1 and TRBJ2-7, with D perhaps TRBD1 (5 bases). Trimming stripped 3 bases from V and 2 bases from J, with 18 bases between. Germline CDR1 is SGHRS and CDR2 is YFSETQ. The CDR3 totals 16 residues.